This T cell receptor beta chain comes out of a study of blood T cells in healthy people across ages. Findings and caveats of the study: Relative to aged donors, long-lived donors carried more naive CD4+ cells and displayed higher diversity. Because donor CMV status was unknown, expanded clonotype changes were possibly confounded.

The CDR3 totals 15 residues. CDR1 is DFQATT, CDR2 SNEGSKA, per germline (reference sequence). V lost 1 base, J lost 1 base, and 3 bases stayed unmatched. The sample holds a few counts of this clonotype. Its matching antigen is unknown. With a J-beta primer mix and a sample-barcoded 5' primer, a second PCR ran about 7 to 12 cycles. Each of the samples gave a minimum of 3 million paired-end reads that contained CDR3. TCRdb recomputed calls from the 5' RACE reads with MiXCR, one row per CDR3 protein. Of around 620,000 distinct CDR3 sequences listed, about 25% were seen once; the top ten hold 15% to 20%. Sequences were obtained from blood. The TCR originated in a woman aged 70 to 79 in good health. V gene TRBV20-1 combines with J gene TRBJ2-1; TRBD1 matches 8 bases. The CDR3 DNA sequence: TGCAGTGCTAGAGCAAGGGACAGGTCCTACAATGAGCAGTTCTTC. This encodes CSARARDRSYNEQFF.